This T cell receptor (beta chain) was obtained from a study of blood T cell repertoires in COVID-19. About the research overall: Acute-phase and convalescent COVID-19 samples originated in the United States, Italy and Spain.

There are 15 residues in the CDR3. The ends were cut back, 3 bases at V and 2 bases at J, with 15 bases in the middle. Germline-derived CDR1 and CDR2 are SGHTS and YDEGEE. Methods used by the authors: From reference gene primer amplification, estimates of nucleated cell counts were derived. Data came from immunoSEQ multiplex PCR; TCRdb stores just in-frame clones and leaves some out. For V, J and clone size, that table is used; D and trimming come from the DNA. The sample records 130,000 to 150,000 clones, 80% to 90% being singletons. Sequences were obtained from peripheral blood. The V and J genes are TRBV5-8 and TRBJ2-7, with D hard to call. The clonotype was recovered from a human donor in a cohort sampled during active COVID-19. The CDR3 DNA reads TGTGCCAGCAGCTCCCCCCCCGTTTCGGCCTACGAGCAGTACTTC. Translating it yields CASSSPPVSAYEQYF.